The source of this TCR beta chain is a study of T cell repertoires in aging, cancer and after chemotherapy. Study background: Clear clonal overlap appeared across healthy donor samples taken over several months to years. About 9 million TCR reads made up the full dataset. Study findings and constraints: In healthy donors, age-related TCR diversity loss mainly reflected lost richness. Age-matched healthy donors had significantly more diverse, less clonal blood TCR repertoires than untreated cancer patients.

A mixed TRB-A/B primer pool amplified rearranged TRB by multiplex touch-down PCR. MiXCR was run by TCRdb on the multiplex PCR reads, yielding one entry per CDR3 protein. This sample has about 7,100 distinct CDR3 sequences, with around 35% found just once. In the case of this clonotype: As yet, its antigen is unknown.

Amplification of TCR beta used genomic DNA extracted from peripheral blood. Trimming removed 4 bases from V and 6 bases from J; junction bases left unmatched: 6. CDR3 length: 16 amino acids. From germline, CDR1 is LGHNA and CDR2 YNFKEQ. This chain links TRBV4-2 with TRBJ2-1; TRBD2 matches at 13 bases. The sample comprised blood. The receptor's source is a human donor in good health. The CDR3 is CASSRRLAGGVNEQFF. In nucleotides, the CDR3 is TGTGCCAGCAGCCGACGACTAGCGGGGGGCGTCAATGAGCAGTTCTTC.